The 30 T cell receptor beta chains reported below all come from one sample, sequenced in a study of cytomegalovirus exposure and HLA in healthy donors (dated by TCRdb to between 2016 and 2019). The receptor library was made with the immunoSEQ multiplex PCR assay. For the multiplex PCR, a mixture combining 60 forward primers for TCR Vbeta segments and 13 reverse primers for TCR Jbeta segments was used. TCRdb took over this immuneACCESS table, retaining in-frame rearrangements with V and J assigned. Such tables are incomplete; in checked studies, under half of the missing clones stem from an unresolved V gene, and the remainder is unexplained. The sample data list about 120,000 clones, and about 10% of these were observed just once. The ten top clones hold under 6% of the sample. The sequenced material came from PBMCs. These receptors were collected from a woman between 18 and 30 years old in good health and CMV-seropositive.

The chain has TRBV6-1 and TRBJ2-2; TRBD1 matches at 7 bases. From germline, CDR1 is MNHNS and CDR2 SASEGT. V gave up 3 bases and J gave up 7 bases; unmatched junction bases: 5. There are 14 residues in the CDR3. The CDR3 DNA reads TGTGCCAGCAGTGACCTCAGGGGGAACGGGGAGCTGTTTTTT. Protein product: CASSDLRGNGELFF.

This clone has a handful of counts. The rearrangement joins TRBV12-5 to TRBJ1-5, with 8 bases identical to TRBD1. V shed 5 bases and J 5 bases; nucleotides not matched to a gene: 5. From germline, CDR1 is LGHNT and CDR2 FRNRAP. This CDR3 contains 14 residues. Written as DNA, the CDR3 is TGTGCTAGTGGTCCCGGGACAGGCTATCAGCCCCAGCATTTT. Translation gives CASGPGTGYQPQHF. Variable domain in full (rest from reference TRBV12-5 and TRBJ1-5): DARVTQTPRHKVTEMGQEVTMRCQPILGHNTVFWYRQTMMQGLELLAYFRNRAPLDDSGMPKDRFSAEMPDATLATLKIQPSEPRDSAVYFCASGPGTGYQPQHFGDGTRLSIL.

This clone was detected a few times. The chain carries TRBV29-1 and TRBJ2-1, with a tentative D call TRBD2 (6 bases). CDR3 length equals 16 residues. V was cut by 3 bases and J by 7 bases, with 22 bases left in between. Germline lookup yields CDR1 SQVTM and CDR2 ANQGSEA. CDR3 in DNA: TGCAGCGTTGATGGATTAGTCGGCAGGGACTTGAATGAGCAGTTCTTC. It codes for CSVDGLVGRDLNEQFF.

The genes are TRBV2 and TRBJ2-7, with a tentative D call TRBD1 (5 bases). Trimming stripped 5 bases from V and 5 bases from J, with 19 bases between. CDR1 is SNHLY and CDR2 is FYNNEI in the germline V gene. The CDR3 is made up of 15 amino acids. The CDR3 region has the DNA TGTGCCAGCAGTAAAACGACAGCAGGTACTCACGAGCAGTACTTC. Translated, it gives CASSKTTAGTHEQYF.

The V gene is TRBV2, the J gene TRBJ1-1; 8 bases are a match to TRBD1. Germline-derived CDR1 and CDR2 are SNHLY and FYNNEI. The CDR3 is 15 amino acids. V lost 6 bases and J lost 2; bases outside the gene matches: 8. The CDR3 spells CASRLYRGVNTEAFF. For the CDR3, the DNA is TGTGCCAGCAGGCTTTACAGGGGGGTAAACACTGAAGCTTTCTTT.

This clone came up a few times. The chain joins TRBV14 to TRBJ1-1; D not certain. This CDR3 has 12 residues. Trimming left V 4 bases short and J 7 bases short, with 10 bases between. Germline V gene lookup returns CDR1 SGHDN and CDR2 FVKESK. The CDR3 DNA sequence: TGTGCCAGCAGCCGGTCGGCGGATGAAGCTTTCTTT. Translating gives CASSRSADEAFF. Using reference TRBV14 and TRBJ1-1 for the parts outside the CDR3, the full variable domain is EAGVTQFPSHSVIEKGQTVTLRCDPISGHDNLYWYRRVMGKEIKFLLHFVKESKQDESGMPNNRFLAERTGGTYSTLKVQPAELEDSGVYFCASSRSADEAFFGQGTRLTVV.

There are a few counts of this clone. The chain is built from TRBV7-9 and TRBJ2-2; 7 bases match TRBD2. Germline CDR1 reads SEHNR; CDR2 reads FQNEAQ (reference sequence). The CDR3 spans 16 residues. J was trimmed by 2 bases and V by 7 bases; bases with no gene match: 10. CDR3 DNA: TGTGCCAGCACCCCATCTCTAGCGGCTAACACCGGGGAGCTGTTTTTT. As protein: CASTPSLAANTGELFF. Drawing the rest from reference TRBV7-9 and TRBJ2-2, the complete variable domain is DTGVSQNPRHKITKRGQNVTFRCDPISEHNRLYWYRQTLGQGPEFLTYFQNEAQLEKSRLLSDRFSAERPKGSFSTLEIQRTEQGDSAMYLCASTPSLAANTGELFFGEGSRLTVL.

The chain uses TRBV6-5 and TRBJ2-3; possible D gene TRBD1, 5 bases. CDR1 and CDR2 from the germline V gene are MNHEY and SVGAGI. This CDR3 region has 15 residues. V was pared by 1 base and J by 2 bases, with 10 bases between. Here the CDR3 reads CASSYWGGTTDTQYF. Written as DNA, the CDR3 is TGTGCCAGCAGTTACTGGGGCGGAACCACAGATACGCAGTATTTT.

V and J are TRBV19 and TRBJ2-3; TRBD2 is a possible D gene (6 bases). Germline V CDR1 and CDR2: LNHDA, SQIVND (reference sequence). With 8 bases removed from V and 4 bases from J, the gap between germline ends came to 13 bases. The CDR3 contains 13 residues. The CDR3 protein is CASGSSAPDTQYF. The CDR3 DNA reads as TGTGCCAGTGGATCTAGCGCGCCAGATACGCAGTATTTT.

J is TRBJ2-2 and V is TRBV30; TRBD2 matches 13 bases. Germline V gives CDR1 GTSNPN, CDR2 SVGIG (reference sequence). The J segment lost 1 base and the V segment lost 0 bases, leaving 8 bases of the junction unmatched. CDR3 length equals 19 residues. CDR3 residues: CAWSVVRTSGGLNTGELFF. CDR3 bases: TGTGCCTGGAGTGTCGTAAGGACTAGCGGGGGTTTGAACACCGGGGAGCTGTTTTTT.

The chain is built from TRBV27 and TRBJ2-7; 7 nucleotides line up with TRBD2. CDR3 length: 16 amino acids. The junction had 14 bases not matched to a gene; V was cut back by 5 bases and J by 4 bases. The germline V gene has CDR1 MNHEY and CDR2 SMNVEV (reference sequence). The CDR3 region is CASSITGGRRNYEQYF. In DNA, the CDR3 is TGTGCCAGCAGTATAACGGGAGGCAGGAGGAATTACGAGCAGTACTTC.

The rearrangement links TRBV30 to TRBJ1-2; 9 nucleotides match TRBD1. This CDR3 contains 15 residues. In germline, CDR1 is GTSNPN, CDR2 SVGIG (reference sequence). The V segment lost 0 bases and the J segment 3 bases; nucleotides outside the gene matches: 5. The CDR3 DNA follows: TGTGCCTGGAGTGTCGGACAGGGGCCTGACTATGGCTACACCTTC. This gives the protein CAWSVGQGPDYGYTF.

This clone turned up a few times. J is TRBJ2-1 and V is TRBV7-9; a possible D gene is TRBD1 (5 bases). Germline assignment: CDR1 SEHNR and CDR2 FQNEAQ (reference sequence). This CDR3 spans 12 amino acids. V lost 11 bases and J 6 bases, leaving 14 bases between the germline ends. The CDR3 DNA reads TGTGCCTGGTCTCTAGGGGCCAATGAGCAGTTCTTC. It is translated as CAWSLGANEQFF.

The sample holds a few counts of this clone. This rearrangement joins TRBV6-6 to TRBJ1-5; D unresolved. The CDR3 is 13 amino acids. Between the trimmed V and J ends, which lost 4 bases and 1 base, there was a span of 5 bases. Germline CDR1 reads MNHNY; CDR2 reads SVGAGI (reference sequence). The CDR3 region is CASSSQSNQPQHF. Written as DNA, the CDR3 is TGTGCCAGCAGTTCCCAAAGCAATCAGCCCCAGCATTTT.

This chain connects TRBV19 to TRBJ2-3, with 10 positions matching TRBD1. This CDR3 contains 18 residues. The germline V gene has CDR1 LNHDA and CDR2 SQIVND (reference sequence). J gave up 1 base and V 1 base, and 8 bases lay outside the gene matches. CDR3 amino acids: CASSIVSSGTGGTDTQYF. The DNA of the CDR3 is TGTGCCAGTAGTATAGTCAGTTCTGGGACAGGGGGCACAGATACGCAGTATTTT.

Only a few counts were recorded for this clone. The chain couples TRBV2 to TRBJ2-7, with no clear D. Deletions cut 6 bases from V and 4 bases from J, with 13 bases between. The CDR3 is 13 amino acids. Germline V lookup: CDR1 SNHLY, CDR2 FYNNEI. CDR3 DNA sequence: TGTGCCAGCAGGGCCACGGGTAAATACGAGCAGTACTTC. Encoded protein: CASRATGKYEQYF.

This chain links TRBV7-8 with TRBJ2-7, with 7 bases fitting TRBD1. The V segment lost 6 bases and the J segment 0 bases; nucleotides outside the gene matches: 5. This CDR3 has 14 residues. Germline CDR1 SGHVS, CDR2 FQNEAQ. The CDR3, as DNA: TGTGCCAGCAGGCCCGGGACAGCCTCCTACGAGCAGTACTTC. Its protein is CASRPGTASYEQYF.

The chain links TRBV7-3 to TRBJ2-6; 9 bases fit TRBD2. The CDR3 has 19 amino acids. The germline V gene has CDR1 SGHTA and CDR2 FQGTGA. The trim removed 5 bases at V and 0 bases at J, leaving 11 bases unmatched. CDR3 in amino acids: CASSPHGAGLASGANVLTF. The CDR3 DNA follows: TGTGCCAGCAGCCCACACGGGGCGGGACTAGCCTCTGGGGCCAACGTCCTGACTTTC.

The J gene is TRBJ2-7, the V gene TRBV7-8; possibly TRBD2 for D (5 bases). The length of the CDR3 is 13 residues. Germline V gives CDR1 SGHVS, CDR2 FQNEAQ. Trimming took off 1 base at V and 3 bases at J, with 7 bases between the two ends. CDR3 coding DNA: TGTGCCAGCAGCTTAGTGGACTTCTACGAGCAGTACTTC. Protein sequence: CASSLVDFYEQYF.

V usage is TRBV28 and J usage is TRBJ1-2; 10 positions match TRBD1. The CDR3 consists of 16 residues. Trimming at V came to 5 bases and at J to 4 bases, leaving 10 bases not matched to a gene. Germline V gives CDR1 MDHEN, CDR2 SYDVKM. CDR3 bases: TGTGCCAGCAGTCACCGGGACAGGGGTTTCGGCTATGGCTACACCTTC. Protein: CASSHRDRGFGYGYTF.

The chain has TRBV9 and TRBJ2-6; the D gene is possibly TRBD2 (6 bases). Germline-derived CDR1 and CDR2 are SGDLS and YYNGEE. CDR3 length: 16 residues. V lost 6 bases, J lost 4 bases, and 17 bases lay in between. The CDR3 sequence: CASTEMGGYGANVLTF. As DNA, the CDR3 is TGTGCCAGCACCGAAATGGGGGGTTACGGGGCCAACGTCCTGACTTTC.

A few counts support this clone. J is TRBJ2-3 and V is TRBV29-1; no definite D call. CDR3 length: 14 residues. The ends were cut back, 0 bases at V and 2 bases at J, with 9 bases in the middle. Germline CDR1 SQVTM, CDR2 ANQGSEA. The CDR3 spells CSVEDKTVTDTQYF. CDR3 DNA sequence: TGCAGCGTTGAAGACAAGACTGTCACAGATACGCAGTATTTT.

The genes are TRBV2 and TRBJ2-1; TRBD2 aligns across 10 bases. J lost 5 bases, V lost 11 bases, and 9 bases had no gene match. The germline V gene has CDR1 SNHLY and CDR2 FYNNEI. The CDR3 spans 14 residues. CDR3 amino acids: CAGSGTSANNEQFF. CDR3 bases: TGTGCCGGTTCCGGGACTAGCGCGAACAATGAGCAGTTCTTC.

This clone has only a few counts. The chain recombines TRBV19 with TRBJ1-3; no clear D gene. In germline, CDR1 is LNHDA, CDR2 SQIVND (reference sequence). This CDR3 has 12 residues. Trimming took 10 bases from V and 7 from J, leaving 14 bases between them. CDR3 protein: CATASTRNTIYF. The CDR3 DNA reads TGTGCCACCGCCTCGACACGGAACACCATATATTTT.

The CDR3 DNA is TGTGCCAGCAGCCAGGGGCGGGAGCAGTACTTC. Translated, it gives CASSQGREQYF. The chain joins TRBV6-5 to TRBJ2-7; weak D call: TRBD1 (6 bases). V lost 6 bases and J lost 7, with 10 bases in between. The CDR3 length is 11 residues. In germline, CDR1 is MNHEY, CDR2 SVGAGI.

V and J are TRBV4-1 and TRBJ2-1; 7 bases fit TRBD2. This CDR3 spans 16 amino acids. Trimming removed 2 bases from V and 1 base from J; junction bases left unmatched: 5. Germline V gene sequence: CDR1 MGHRA, CDR2 YSYEKL. The CDR3 region is CASSQLAGRSYNEQFF. The DNA of the CDR3 is TGCGCCAGCAGCCAACTGGCCGGGAGGTCCTACAATGAGCAGTTCTTC.

This clone was recorded a few times. The chain couples TRBV19 to TRBJ2-1, with D unclear. Germline V gene lookup returns CDR1 LNHDA and CDR2 SQIVND (reference sequence). This CDR3 has 13 amino acids. Trimming cost V 2 bases and J 5 bases, with 7 bases left between them. The CDR3 DNA follows: TGTGCCAGTAGTATACGTAGTCACAATGAGCAGTTCTTC. Its translation is CASSIRSHNEQFF.

The rearrangement uses TRBV29-1 and TRBJ1-1; a weak D match, TRBD1 (5 bases). This CDR3 contains 14 residues. Trimming removed 3 bases at V and 1 base at J, with 12 bases between. CDR1 and CDR2 (germline): SQVTM, ANQGSEA. The CDR3 DNA reads TGCAGCGTTGAGCGCAGGGCGCAGAACACTGAAGCTTTCTTT. It codes for CSVERRAQNTEAFF.

The chain joins TRBV5-4 to TRBJ2-1, with 7 nucleotides matching TRBD2. V lost 4 bases, J lost 7 bases, and 11 bases stayed unmatched. Germline CDR1 is SGHNT and CDR2 is YYREEE (reference sequence). There are 15 residues in the CDR3. The CDR3 coding sequence is TGTGCCAGCAGCCGGGGTCCTAGCGGACTAAATGAGCAGTTCTTC. Residues: CASSRGPSGLNEQFF.

The chain links TRBV9 to TRBJ1-5, with D tentatively TRBD1 (5 bases). Germline CDR1 and CDR2: SGDLS and YYNGEE. There are 14 residues in the CDR3. V was cut by 4 bases and J by 2 bases, with 10 bases left in between. CDR3 sequence: CASSLGPGNQPQHF. CDR3 nucleotide sequence: TGTGCCAGCAGCCTGGGGCCGGGCAATCAGCCCCAGCATTTT.